One and the same sample provided the 30 T cell receptor beta chains below, sequenced in a study of blood T cell repertoires in COVID-19. Assay used: immunoSEQ multiplex PCR; TCRdb lists only in-frame clones, some missing. The sample consists of some 96,000 clones, around nine tenths of them appearing once. Sequenced input: peripheral blood. These receptors were collected from a man aged 45 to 65 with acute or convalescent COVID-19.

The rearrangement uses TRBV11-3 and TRBJ2-7; D is unclear. The CDR3 runs 18 residues. The V gene lost 4 bases and the J gene lost 0 bases, with 22 bases spanning the gap. Germline lookup yields CDR1 SGHNT and CDR2 YENEEA. The CDR3 spells CASSSPCEARLRSYEQYF. As DNA, the CDR3 is TGTGCCAGCAGCTCCCCCTGCGAGGCCAGACTCCGCTCCTACGAGCAGTACTTC.

The chain has TRBV18 and TRBJ1-4; a weak D match, TRBD1 (6 bases). In germline, CDR1 is KGHSH, CDR2 LQKENI. The CDR3 sequence is 14 residues long. Trimming shortened V by 3 bases and J by 8 bases, and 13 bases separated the two germline ends. The CDR3 nucleotides read TGTGCCAGCTCACCCTCTACAGGGTGGGAAAAACTGTTTTTT. This gives the protein CASSPSTGWEKLFF. The variable domain in full, with the rest retrieved from reference TRBV18 and TRBJ1-4, is NAGVMQNPRHLVRRRGQEARLRCSPMKGHSHVYWYRQLPEEGLKFMVYLQKENIIDESGMPKERFSAEFPKEGPSILRIQQVVRGDSAAYFCASSPSTGWEKLFFGSGTQLSVL.

V is TRBV24-1 and J is TRBJ2-1, with TRBD2 identical over 7 bases. There are 14 residues in the CDR3. J lost 12 bases, V lost 0 bases, and 7 bases had no gene match. CDR1 is KGHDR and CDR2 is SFDVKD in the germline V gene. CDR3 loop: CATSDLWRELGQFF. In nucleotides, the CDR3 is TGTGCCACCAGTGATTTGTGGCGGGAGTTGGGGCAGTTCTTC.

V gene TRBV5-1 combines with J gene TRBJ2-1; TRBD2 aligns across 9 bases. Germline values: CDR1 SGHRS, CDR2 YFSETQ. J gave up 10 bases and V 1 base, and 6 bases lay outside the gene matches. This CDR3 spans 14 amino acids. The CDR3 is CASSLTSGLGEQFF. CDR3 nucleotide sequence: TGCGCCAGCAGCTTGACTAGCGGGTTAGGGGAGCAGTTCTTC. Using reference TRBV5-1 and TRBJ2-1 for the parts outside the CDR3, the full variable domain is KAGVTQTPRYLIKTRGQQVTLSCSPISGHRSVSWYQQTPGQGLQFLFEYFSETQRNKGNFPGRFSGRQFSNSRSEMNVSTLELGDSALYLCASSLTSGLGEQFFGPGTRLTVL.

This chain joins TRBV19 and TRBJ2-5; D may be TRBD1 (6 bases). CDR1 and CDR2 (germline): LNHDA, SQIVND (reference sequence). This CDR3 region has 13 residues. The V and J ends lost 4 bases and 1 base respectively, with 7 bases between them. The CDR3 bases are TGTGCCAGTAGTAGGACAGTCCAAGAGACCCAGTACTTC. Translation: CASSRTVQETQYF.

The rearrangement uses TRBV19 and TRBJ2-1; 10 positions match TRBD2. Germline V gene sequence: CDR1 LNHDA, CDR2 SQIVND (reference sequence). The CDR3 length is 15 residues. V shed 5 bases and J 9 bases; nucleotides not matched to a gene: 10. CDR3 nucleotide sequence: TGTGCCAGTAGTGAAAGCGGGAGGGCCGAGTTTGAGCAGTTCTTC. Amino acid sequence: CASSESGRAEFEQFF.

The chain uses TRBV9 and TRBJ2-3, with TRBD2 matching 7 bases. The CDR3 totals 15 residues. The germline gives CDR1 SGDLS, CDR2 YYNGEE. Trimming cost V 6 bases and J 2 bases; bases outside gene matches: 9. The CDR3: CASTPRLAITDTQYF. The CDR3 DNA reads TGTGCCAGCACCCCCCGACTAGCTATCACAGATACGCAGTATTTT.

The V and J genes are TRBV10-1 and TRBJ2-1, with 12 bases that match TRBD2. The CDR3 is made up of 15 amino acids. V lost 5 bases and J lost 7; bases outside the gene matches: 6. Germline V lookup: CDR1 WNHNN, CDR2 SYGVQD (reference sequence). The CDR3 region is CASSPSGRVGNEQFF. CDR3 sequence (DNA): TGCGCCAGCAGTCCTAGCGGGAGGGTAGGAAATGAGCAGTTCTTC.

This clone has only a few counts. The rearrangement joins TRBV7-2 to TRBJ2-7; D gene ambiguous. CDR3 size: 13 residues. Germline V CDR1 and CDR2: SGHTA, FQGNSA. Trimming stripped 6 bases from V and 2 bases from J, with 11 bases between. CDR3 sequence: CASRSLEAYEQYF. The CDR3 nucleotides read TGTGCCAGCAGGTCATTAGAGGCCTACGAGCAGTACTTC. Combining the CDR3 with reference TRBV7-2 and TRBJ2-7 gives the whole variable domain GAGVSQSPSNKVTEKGKDVELRCDPISGHTALYWYRQSLGQGLEFLIYFQGNSAPDKSGLPSDRFSAERTGGSVSTLTIQRTQQEDSAVYLCASRSLEAYEQYFGPGTRLTVT.

The chain combines TRBV7-3 with TRBJ1-6; 9 nucleotides agree with TRBD1. V was clipped by 4 bases and J by 3 bases; unmatched bases: 4. Germline V lookup: CDR1 SGHTA, CDR2 FQGTGA. This CDR3 region has 16 residues. The CDR3 spells CASSSLDRGYNSPLHF. The CDR3 bases are TGTGCCAGCAGCTCCCTGGACAGGGGCTATAATTCACCCCTCCACTTT. Complete variable domain (other parts from reference TRBV7-3 and TRBJ1-6): GAGVSQTPSNKVTEKGKYVELRCDPISGHTALYWYRQSLGQGPEFLIYFQGTGAADDSGLPNDRFFAVRPEGSVSTLKIQRTERGDSAVYLCASSSLDRGYNSPLHFGNGTRLTVT.

The chain employs TRBV6-5 and TRBJ1-6, with 12 bases identical to TRBD1. The CDR3 consists of 15 residues. In germline, CDR1 is MNHEY, CDR2 SVGAGI. Trimming took 7 bases from V and 8 from J; bases not matched to a gene: 6. CDR3 DNA sequence: TGTGCCAGCAAGTCCGGGACAGGGGGCGATTCACCCCTCCACTTT. Protein sequence: CASKSGTGGDSPLHF.

CDR3 DNA sequence: TGTGCCAGCAGTCGACGGACAGGCTATGGCTACACCTTC. It translates to CASSRRTGYGYTF. The chain links TRBV3-1 (or the pseudogene TRBV3-2) to TRBJ1-2; 7 bases match TRBD1. V dropped 6 bases and J dropped 4; count of bases not matched to a gene: 5. CDR1 and CDR2 from the germline V gene are LGHDT and YNNKEL (reference sequence). The CDR3 has 13 amino acids.

On this clone itself: The junction differs from germline at one of its ends, possibly a read error. The chain employs TRBV5-4 and TRBJ2-7; 8 bases match TRBD1. Germline V gene data show CDR1 as SGHNT and CDR2 as YYREEE (reference sequence). This CDR3 has 14 residues. The CDR3, as DNA: TGTGCCAGCAGCGGGGACAGGCCACAGCTTCGAGTGGACTTC. Its protein product is CASSGDRPQLRVDF.

V gene TRBV11-1 combines with J gene TRBJ2-7, with 8 bases fitting TRBD1. The CDR3 covers 15 residues. V was clipped by 5 bases and J by 4 bases; unmatched bases: 10. The germline CDR1 and CDR2 sequences are SGHAT and FQDESV (reference sequence). Here the CDR3 reads CASSVGDRIGYEQYF. CDR3 DNA sequence: TGTGCCAGCAGCGTGGGGGACAGGATAGGGTACGAGCAGTACTTC. The whole variable domain, remainder taken from reference TRBV11-1 and TRBJ2-7, is EAEVAQSPRYKITEKSQAVAFWCDPISGHATLYWYRQILGQGPELLVQFQDESVVDDSQLPKDRFSAERLKGVDSTLKIQPAELGDSAMYLCASSVGDRIGYEQYFGPGTRLTVT.

The J gene is TRBJ1-5, the V gene TRBV6-5, with a weak D call TRBD1 (6 bases). Trimming took off 8 bases at V and 3 bases at J, with 14 bases between the two ends. This CDR3 comprises 14 residues. Germline CDR1 and CDR2: MNHEY and SVGAGI. CDR3 DNA sequence: TGTGCCAGCGACGGGAGGGGGACCAATCAGCCCCAGCATTTT. Amino acid sequence: CASDGRGTNQPQHF.

The CDR3 nucleotides are TGTGCCACCAGCAGATGGAGTTCCAGAGGACTAGCGGGAGGCCCGAACACCGGGGAGCTGTTTTTT. Protein: CATSRWSSRGLAGGPNTGELFF. V gene TRBV15 combines with J gene TRBJ2-2, with 14 bases identical to TRBD2. Trimming took 2 bases from V and 0 from J; bases not matched to a gene: 14. Per germline, CDR1 LNHNV and CDR2 YYDKDF (reference sequence). The CDR3 is 22 amino acids.

This sequence joins TRBV7-2 and TRBJ2-3; 7 bases fit TRBD1. This CDR3 spans 15 amino acids. V dropped 1 base and J dropped 2; count of bases not matched to a gene: 3. Germline CDR1 and CDR2: SGHTA and FQGNSA. The CDR3 nucleotides read TGTGCCAGCAGCTTAGTAGGGGGCCCCACAGATACGCAGTATTTT. Translating it yields CASSLVGGPTDTQYF.

The chain couples TRBV4-1 to TRBJ2-5; 11 bases fit TRBD2. Germline CDR1 and CDR2: MGHRA and YSYEKL. V gave up 5 bases and J gave up 1 base; unmatched junction bases: 6. CDR3 length: 16 amino acids. Written as DNA, the CDR3 is TGCGCCAGCAGCTCCTCTAGCGGGAGGTCCCAAGAGACCCAGTACTTC. It translates to CASSSSSGRSQETQYF.

The chain is built from TRBV6-1 and TRBJ1-6; weak D call: TRBD1 (5 bases). CDR1 is MNHNS and CDR2 is SASEGT in the germline V gene. There are 16 residues in the CDR3. V lost 0 bases and J lost 4, with 10 bases in between. CDR3 sequence reads: CASSEARQMYNSPLHF. The CDR3, as DNA: TGTGCCAGCAGTGAAGCGCGACAGATGTATAATTCACCCCTCCACTTT.

V is TRBV5-1 and J is TRBJ2-3, with D perhaps matching TRBD2 (6 bases). Germline CDR1 and CDR2: SGHRS and YFSETQ. This CDR3 comprises 14 residues. Trimming took 6 bases from V and 0 from J, leaving 11 bases between them. CDR3 in DNA: TGCGCCAGCAAGACGAGCGGGAGCACAGATACGCAGTATTTT. It specifies CASKTSGSTDTQYF. The variable domain in full, completed from reference TRBV5-1 and TRBJ2-3, reads KAGVTQTPRYLIKTRGQQVTLSCSPISGHRSVSWYQQTPGQGLQFLFEYFSETQRNKGNFPGRFSGRQFSNSRSEMNVSTLELGDSALYLCASKTSGSTDTQYFGPGTRLTVL.

The chain couples TRBV10-3 to TRBJ1-5, with 8 nucleotides matching TRBD1. Germline V gene data show CDR1 as ENHRY and CDR2 as SYGVKD. CDR3 length equals 15 residues. J gave up 3 bases and V 4 bases, and 5 bases lay outside the gene matches. As DNA, the CDR3 is TGTGCCATCAGTGTTGGACAGGGACCCAATCAGCCCCAGCATTTT. Its translation is CAISVGQGPNQPQHF.

By its share, this clone is large (0.1 to 1%). The rearrangement uses TRBV3-1 (or the pseudogene TRBV3-2) and TRBJ2-7; 8 bases are shared with TRBD2. CDR3 length equals 15 residues. Germline trimming cut 2 bases from V and 3 bases from J; bases unmatched to any gene: 6. The germline gives CDR1 LGHDT, CDR2 YNNKEL (reference sequence). The CDR3 here is CASSQTSSGFYEQYF. Here the CDR3 DNA reads TGTGCCAGCAGCCAAACCTCTAGCGGGTTCTACGAGCAGTACTTC.

The chain joins TRBV2 to TRBJ1-1; possibly TRBD1 for D (5 bases). The CDR3 totals 15 residues. With 7 bases removed from V and 6 bases from J, the gap between germline ends came to 21 bases. Germline CDR1 reads SNHLY; CDR2 reads FYNNEI. The CDR3 reads CASIREGRGKSEAFF. The CDR3, as DNA: TGTGCCAGCATCAGGGAGGGGAGAGGAAAGTCTGAAGCTTTCTTT.

The genes are TRBV6-5 and TRBJ1-2; no clear D. Between the trimmed V and J ends, which lost 5 bases and 2 bases, there was a span of 3 bases. CDR1 MNHEY and CDR2 SVGAGI come from the germline V gene. This CDR3 has 11 amino acids. Here the CDR3 DNA reads TGTGCCAGCAGTCAGAACTATGGCTACACCTTC. It yields the protein CASSQNYGYTF.

The chain carries TRBV19 and TRBJ2-5; 8 nucleotides align to TRBD1. V lost 8 bases, J lost 5 bases, and 7 bases stayed unmatched. The CDR3 is 13 amino acids. Germline V gene data show CDR1 as LNHDA and CDR2 as SQIVND (reference sequence). Here the CDR3 reads CASHDRGRETQYF. CDR3 coding DNA: TGTGCCAGTCATGACAGGGGACGCGAGACCCAGTACTTC.

This chain connects TRBV7-9 to TRBJ1-2, with 8 bases lining up with TRBD1. V was clipped by 4 bases and J by 5 bases; unmatched bases: 12. Germline loops: CDR1 SEHNR, CDR2 FQNEAQ (reference sequence). The CDR3 covers 16 residues. Here the CDR3 DNA reads TGTGCCAGCAGCTGGGCCCAGGGGGCAAGTGGGTATGGCTACACCTTC. Encoded protein: CASSWAQGASGYGYTF.

CDR3 loop: CATSDSRTGGTDTQYF. Written as DNA, the CDR3 is TGTGCCACCAGTGATTCTCGTACAGGGGGCACAGATACGCAGTATTTT. The chain links TRBV24-1 to TRBJ2-3, with 7 bases that match TRBD1. Germline V gene lookup returns CDR1 KGHDR and CDR2 SFDVKD. This CDR3 comprises 16 residues. V lost 2 bases, J lost 1 base, and 5 bases stayed unmatched.

This clone came up a few times. The CDR3 sequence: CASSLETGAAFF. The CDR3 region has the DNA TGTGCCAGCAGCTTGGAAACAGGGGCGGCTTTCTTT. The V call is TRBV5-4, the J call TRBJ1-1, with 7 nucleotides matching TRBD1. The CDR3 consists of 12 residues. J lost 11 bases, V lost 0 bases, and 4 bases had no gene match. CDR1 SGHNT and CDR2 YYREEE come from the germline V gene (reference sequence).

The chain uses TRBV6-4 and TRBJ2-1; 10 bases map to TRBD1. V lost 5 bases to trimming and J lost 7 bases; unmatched junction nucleotides: 8. The CDR3 has 15 amino acids. The germline gives CDR1 MRHNA, CDR2 SNTAGT. CDR3 loop: CASSPDRGLVNEQFF. The CDR3 DNA reads TGTGCCAGCAGTCCTGACAGGGGGCTAGTGAATGAGCAGTTCTTC.

The V call is TRBV29-1, the J call TRBJ2-1; D not certain. The germline CDR1 and CDR2 sequences are SQVTM and ANQGSEA. Trimming left V 7 bases short and J 0 bases short, with 10 bases between. This CDR3 comprises 13 residues. The CDR3 reads CSARQDSYNEQFF. CDR3 DNA: TGCAGCGCAAGGCAGGACTCCTACAATGAGCAGTTCTTC.